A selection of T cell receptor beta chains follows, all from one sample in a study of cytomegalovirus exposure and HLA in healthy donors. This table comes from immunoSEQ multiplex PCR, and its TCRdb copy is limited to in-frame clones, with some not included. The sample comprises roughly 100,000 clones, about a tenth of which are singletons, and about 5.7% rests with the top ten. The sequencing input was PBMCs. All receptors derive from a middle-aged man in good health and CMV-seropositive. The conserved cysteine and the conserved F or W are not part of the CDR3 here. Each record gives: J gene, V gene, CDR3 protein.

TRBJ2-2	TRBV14	ASSPLRTGVGGELF
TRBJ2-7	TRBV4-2	ASSQDPGTGGYEQY
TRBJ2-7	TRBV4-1	ASSQGQGATHEQY
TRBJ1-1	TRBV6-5	ASSPPYMNTEAF
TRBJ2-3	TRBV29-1	SVAGTSVLTDTQY
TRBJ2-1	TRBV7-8	ASSRGHRDNEQF
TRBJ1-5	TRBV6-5	ASRLQGESNQPQH
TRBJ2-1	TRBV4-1	ASSRGLAGAGEQF
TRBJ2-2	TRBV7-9	ASSLTDRGWTGELF
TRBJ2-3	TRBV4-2	ASSQDLQGPDTQY
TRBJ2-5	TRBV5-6	ASSLVLAGADQETQY
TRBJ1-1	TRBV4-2	ASSLEGAPITNTEAF
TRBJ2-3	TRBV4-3	ASSQDLGQGTDTQY
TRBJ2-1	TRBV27	ASSGSSFNEQF
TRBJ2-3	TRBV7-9	ASSSASGRGTDTQY
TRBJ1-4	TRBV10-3	AISGATGEEKLF
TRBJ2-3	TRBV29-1	SLGDGGDTQY
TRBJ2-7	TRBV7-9	ASSPQNGEQY
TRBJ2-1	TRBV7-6	ASSLRLAGSSYNEQF
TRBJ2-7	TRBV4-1	ASSQEGHTYEQY
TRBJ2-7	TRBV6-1	ASHRGGSLNEQY
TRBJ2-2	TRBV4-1	ASALGLAETGELF
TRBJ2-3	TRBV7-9	ASSKAGTADTQY
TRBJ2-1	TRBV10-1	ASRYDSEGEQF
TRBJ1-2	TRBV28	ASSLPTGDRDTGYT
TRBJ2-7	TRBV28	ASSLDRLATYEQY
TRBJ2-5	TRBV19	ASRSGTSVKTQY
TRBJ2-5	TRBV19	ATHNGQGEETQY
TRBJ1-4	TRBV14	ASSPWDRPNEKLF
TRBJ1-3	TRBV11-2	ASRPLGQNSGNTIY
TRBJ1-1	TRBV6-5	ASSYPVGGSTEAF
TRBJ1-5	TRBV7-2	ASSPGTGKGQPQH
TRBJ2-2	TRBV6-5	ASMRAGELF
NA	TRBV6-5	ASSYRTGGSYEQY
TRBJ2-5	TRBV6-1	ASSGPRTSGIQETQY
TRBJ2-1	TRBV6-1	ATGTSEMNEQF
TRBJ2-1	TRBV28	ASSPTGLGNEQF
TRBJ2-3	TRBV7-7	ASSLDGGDTQY
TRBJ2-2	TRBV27	ASRGVWARNTGELF
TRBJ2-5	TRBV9	ASSVAAGQGGETQY
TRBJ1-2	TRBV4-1	ASSNTGYGYT
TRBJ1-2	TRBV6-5	ASRTRGGGYT
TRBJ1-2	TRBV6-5	ASSRGSGYT
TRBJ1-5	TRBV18	ASSSGGNNQPQH
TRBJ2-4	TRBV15	ATSRESQQNIQY
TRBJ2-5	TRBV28	ASRLEWQETQY
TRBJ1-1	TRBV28	ASSFQGAHYTEAF
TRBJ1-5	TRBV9	ASSSRGGQPQH
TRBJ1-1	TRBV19	ASTGTNTEAF
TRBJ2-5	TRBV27	ASSSTGTSGEETQY
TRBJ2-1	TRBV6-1	ASNELAGGSNEQF
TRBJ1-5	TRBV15	ATSSTTGTNQPQH
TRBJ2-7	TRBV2	ASSKRLAEPYEQY
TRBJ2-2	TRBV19	GTSENTGELF
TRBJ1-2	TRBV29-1	SATGHTAYGYT
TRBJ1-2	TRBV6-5	ASSYRGNGYT
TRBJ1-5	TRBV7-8	ASSLKGVPIINQPQH